This T cell receptor (beta chain) was identified in a study of beta chain features in type 1 diabetes. Study findings and constraints: The study notes PCR might favor shorter templates equally in patients and controls.

About this clone itself: Its target is unknown.

Germline V CDR1 and CDR2: SNHLY, FYNNEI. This CDR3 comprises 11 residues. The V segment lost 11 bases and the J segment 8 bases; nucleotides outside the gene matches: 6. Expressed TCRB transcripts were sequenced, since all the RNA that had been isolated was reverse transcribed. Sequencing of naive, central memory and regulatory T cell samples gave an average of roughly 3.5 million reads. The assay was immunoSEQ multiplex PCR, and TCRdb's table has in-frame clones only and misses some. The data contain fewer than 250,000 clones, over 12% of them singletons. The rearrangement joins TRBV2 to TRBJ2-4; the match to TRBD2 covers 7 bases. The receptor's source is a woman aged 40-49 years in good health. Sequencing was performed on naive CD4+ T cells from blood. This CDR3 is CAGGGVDIQYF. Here the CDR3 DNA reads TGTGCCGGGGGAGGGGTGGACATTCAGTACTTC.